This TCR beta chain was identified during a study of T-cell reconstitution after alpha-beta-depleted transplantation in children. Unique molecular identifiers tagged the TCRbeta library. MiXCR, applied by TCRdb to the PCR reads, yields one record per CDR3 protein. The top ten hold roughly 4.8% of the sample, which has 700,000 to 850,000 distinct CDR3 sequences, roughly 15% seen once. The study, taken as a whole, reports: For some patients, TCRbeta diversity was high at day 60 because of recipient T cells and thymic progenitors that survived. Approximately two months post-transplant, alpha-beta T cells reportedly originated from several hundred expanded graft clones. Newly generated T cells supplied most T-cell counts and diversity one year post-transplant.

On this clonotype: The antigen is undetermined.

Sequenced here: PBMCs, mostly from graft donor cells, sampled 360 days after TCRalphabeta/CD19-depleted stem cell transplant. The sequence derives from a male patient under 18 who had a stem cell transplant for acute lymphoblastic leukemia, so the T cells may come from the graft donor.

The CDR3, as DNA: TGCGCCAGCAGTGGGACTAGCCGTCGGGAGACCCAGTACTTC. Translating it yields CASSGTSRRETQYF. This chain connects TRBV10-2 to TRBJ2-5; 8 nucleotides agree with TRBD2. J was trimmed by 5 bases and V by 4 bases; bases with no gene match: 6. From germline, CDR1 is WSHSY and CDR2 SAAADI. This CDR3 has 14 residues.